This entry is about one TCR beta chain. The antigen remains undetermined. V gave up 2 bases and J gave up 7 bases; unmatched junction bases: 3. Germline CDR1 reads MGHRA; CDR2 reads YSYEKL. The CDR3 is made up of 15 amino acids. The sample is drawn from a study of T cell repertoires in cytomegalovirus infection. Study-level information: A matching HLA type, together with CMV infection, was signaled by public TCR beta signatures.

Study conclusions and caveats: Summed public TCR beta family frequency identified CMV carriers bearing the relevant HLA.

TCRdb redid the calling of the reads with MiXCR, one entry per CDR3 protein. The table shows about 700,000 distinct CDR3 sequences, with roughly 33% occurring only once. The chain combines TRBV4-1 with TRBJ1-6, with TRBD1 identical over 9 bases. The TCR comes from a human donor in good health (CMV status not recorded). Some clones in this sample may be carry-over from other donors' samples. The sample here was cultured PBMCs, taken from culture after CMV antigen stimulation. The CDR3 region is CASSQSGTGNSPLHF. In nucleotides, the CDR3 is TGCGCCAGCAGCCAATCCGGGACAGGGAATTCACCCCTCCACTTT.